This entry lists 19 T cell receptor beta chains sequenced from one sample in a study of T cell repertoires in cytomegalovirus infection. TCRdb redid the calling of the reads with MiXCR, one entry per CDR3 protein. The data show 900,000 to 950,000 distinct CDR3 sequences, with about a third seen just once and 13% held by the top ten. For these receptors, no antigen is known. The sequences come from cultured CD8+ T cells from PBMCs, collected from culture after CMV antigen stimulation. The receptors derive from a human donor in good health (CMV status not recorded). Some clones in this sample may be carry-over from other donors' samples.

The chain has TRBV11-2 and TRBJ1-2; D not certain. Trimming stripped 0 bases from V and 4 bases from J, with 12 bases between. Per germline, CDR1 SGHAT and CDR2 FQNNGV. This CDR3 has 15 amino acids. CDR3 nucleotide sequence: TGTGCCAGCAGCTTAGATCAGTCCCTATCCTATGGCTACACCTTC. Translating gives CASSLDQSLSYGYTF.

This clonotype was observed at least ten times. The chain uses TRBV7-2 and TRBJ2-1, with 14 bases matching TRBD2. J gave up 10 bases and V 4 bases, and 9 bases lay outside the gene matches. The length of the CDR3 is 16 residues. The germline V gene encodes CDR1 SGHTA and CDR2 FQGNSA. The CDR3 DNA reads TGTGCCAGCAGCTCACTTCCGGGACTAGCGGGGGTAGAGCAGTTCTTC. It encodes CASSSLPGLAGVEQFF. Using reference TRBV7-2 and TRBJ2-1 for the parts outside the CDR3, the full variable domain is GAGVSQSPSNKVTEKGKDVELRCDPISGHTALYWYRQSLGQGLEFLIYFQGNSAPDKSGLPSDRFSAERTGGSVSTLTIQRTQQEDSAVYLCASSSLPGLAGVEQFFGPGTRLTVL.

V gene TRBV28 combines with J gene TRBJ2-2; 9 nucleotides align to TRBD1. CDR1 and CDR2 (germline): MDHEN, SYDVKM. The CDR3 runs 16 residues. The junction had 6 bases not matched to a gene; V was cut back by 1 base and J by 6 bases. Written as DNA, the CDR3 is TGTGCCAGCAGTTTATACCGGGACAGGGAATCCGGGGAGCTGTTTTTT. This gives the protein CASSLYRDRESGELFF.

This clonotype showed up many times. V usage is TRBV7-2 and J usage is TRBJ2-3; a weak D match, TRBD2 (5 bases). V lost 6 bases and J 6 bases, leaving 16 bases between the germline ends. The CDR3 length is 14 residues. Germline V CDR1 and CDR2: SGHTA, FQGNSA. The chain's CDR3 is CASSPQLVADTQYF. CDR3 DNA sequence: TGTGCCAGCAGTCCCCAACTAGTTGCGGATACGCAGTATTTT.

The J gene is TRBJ2-7, the V gene TRBV3-1; weak D call: TRBD1 (6 bases). CDR1 LGHDT and CDR2 YNNKEL come from the germline V gene (reference sequence). Trimming took 4 bases from V and 3 from J, leaving 13 bases between them. CDR3 size: 14 residues. The CDR3 bases are TGTGCCAGCAGCCCCCAGGGGACATTCTACGAGCAGTACGTC. Translating it yields CASSPQGTFYEQYV.

This clonotype turned up a few times. The CDR3 DNA sequence: TGTGCCAGTAGGGGACAGGGGATCCACGAGCAGTACTTC. Translated: CASRGQGIHEQYF. This chain links TRBV19 with TRBJ2-7; 10 bases are a match to TRBD1. CDR1 is LNHDA, CDR2 SQIVND, per germline (reference sequence). Trimming took 6 bases from V and 5 from J; bases not matched to a gene: 4. The length of the CDR3 is 13 residues.

This clonotype was counted once. The junction departs from germline at one end; a sequencing error may be responsible. The chain carries TRBV7-8 and TRBJ1-3; D ambiguous. Germline V gene sequence: CDR1 SGHVS, CDR2 FQNEAQ. The CDR3 spans 15 residues. The CDR3 reads CAGSLARASGNTIYF. In DNA, the CDR3 is TGTGCCGGCAGCTTAGCCCGGGCCTCTGGAAACACCATATATTTT.

This chain joins TRBV5-3 and TRBJ2-1; possible D gene TRBD2, 7 bases. TRBV5-3 falls under the ORF class, with uncertain function. CDR3 length: 15 amino acids. The V and J ends lost 6 bases and 7 bases respectively, with 20 bases between them. The CDR3, as DNA: TGTGCCAGAAACAAAAGGGGGGGCCCCTCAAATGAGCAGTTCTTC. Protein sequence: CARNKRGGPSNEQFF.

This clonotype was seen a few times. The chain has TRBV6-2 or TRBV6-3 and TRBJ1-2; the match to TRBD1 covers 7 bases. Germline V CDR1 and CDR2: MNHEY, SVGEGT. The CDR3 extends over 13 amino acids. Trimming took 7 bases from V and 5 from J; bases not matched to a gene: 7. The CDR3 spells CASIWRTGYGYTF. The CDR3 DNA is TGTGCCAGCATTTGGAGGACAGGATATGGCTACACCTTC.

This clonotype occurred a few times. V is TRBV6-6 and J is TRBJ1-5; the D is unclear. The CDR3 runs 17 residues. Trimming left V 2 bases short and J 0 bases short, with 14 bases between. Looked up from germline, CDR1 is MNHNY and CDR2 is SVGAGI (reference sequence). The CDR3 region is CASSYEVAPHSNQPQHF. The CDR3 coding sequence is TGTGCCAGCAGTTACGAGGTTGCACCTCATAGCAATCAGCCCCAGCATTTT.

This clonotype came up many times. This sequence joins TRBV7-9 and TRBJ2-5, with 11 bases aligning to TRBD2. This CDR3 is 16 amino acids long. J lost 1 base, V lost 5 bases, and 6 bases had no gene match. Germline lookup yields CDR1 SEHNR and CDR2 FQNEAQ (reference sequence). The CDR3 DNA is TGTGCCAGCAGCCCACCTACTAGCGGGGGCCAAGAGACCCAGTACTTC. Translating it yields CASSPPTSGGQETQYF.

This clonotype was observed once. Since a much larger clone is just one base distant, this may be a read error. The V call is TRBV7-8, the J call TRBJ2-1, with a tentative D call TRBD1 (7 bases). The length of the CDR3 is 14 residues. The germline V gene has CDR1 SGHVS and CDR2 FQNEAQ. V shed 10 bases and J shed 4 bases, with 17 bases lying between them. DNA for the CDR3: TGTGCCAACAAAAAGGGGGGACAGTACAATGAGCAGTTCTTC. Translating it yields CANKKGGQYNEQFF.

This clonotype was picked up many times. The rearrangement joins TRBV7-8 to TRBJ1-5; D is perhaps TRBD1 (5 bases). This CDR3 contains 16 residues. V lost 4 bases, J lost 0 bases, and 13 bases lay in between. Germline V CDR1 and CDR2: SGHVS, FQNEAQ. CDR3 in DNA: TGTGCCAGCAGCTCCCCTGAGGGGATTAGCAATCAGCCCCAGCATTTT. Translating gives CASSSPEGISNQPQHF.

For this clonotype: At one end the junction does not follow the germline gene, possibly because of a read error. This rearrangement joins TRBV5-8 to TRBJ2-3; TRBD2 agrees at 8 bases. CDR3 length equals 15 residues. Germline V gives CDR1 SGHTS, CDR2 YDEGEE. The CDR3 loop reads CVSSFIAGITDTQYF. The CDR3 bases are TGTGTCAGCAGCTTCATAGCGGGGATCACAGATACGCAGTATTTT.

In the case of this clonotype: Relative to the germline gene, one junction end is altered; a read error may explain this. The genes are TRBV7-6 and TRBJ2-5; perhaps TRBD2 as D (6 bases). This CDR3 is 16 amino acids long. Germline V gene sequence: CDR1 SGHVS, CDR2 FNYEAQ. The CDR3 DNA is TGTGCTAGCAGCCCGTTCTCGGGGGTGTACCAAGAGACCCAGTACTTC. It specifies CASSPFSGVYQETQYF.

V gene TRBV29-1 combines with J gene TRBJ2-1; no clear D. Germline CDR1 and CDR2: SQVTM and ANQGSEA. CDR3 length: 15 residues. V lost 4 bases and J lost 1, with 14 bases in between. The CDR3 sequence is CSVGKGGGSYNEQFF. In nucleotides, the CDR3 is TGCAGCGTTGGTAAGGGTGGTGGATCCTACAATGAGCAGTTCTTC.

This clonotype was detected a few times. V gene TRBV11-2 combines with J gene TRBJ1-1; D gene ambiguous. Trimming left V 5 bases short and J 4 bases short, with 20 bases between. This CDR3 comprises 16 residues. Per germline, CDR1 SGHAT and CDR2 FQNNGV. For the CDR3, the DNA is TGTGCCAGCAGCCCGCACCCTAATTTGGGGATCACTGAAGCTTTCTTT. It specifies CASSPHPNLGITEAFF.

The chain carries TRBV5-8 and TRBJ2-4, with TRBD1 as a possible D gene (5 bases). In germline, CDR1 is SGHTS, CDR2 YDEGEE. The V end was cut by 5 bases, the J end by 5 bases, with 14 bases between. This CDR3 has 14 amino acids. The CDR3 region is CASRSTGPENIQYF. The CDR3 DNA follows: TGTGCCAGCAGATCCACAGGACCCGAAAACATTCAGTACTTC.

The gene calls are TRBV5-4 and TRBJ2-1, with 9 nucleotides matching TRBD2. There are 14 residues in the CDR3. V gave up 3 bases and J gave up 11 bases; unmatched junction bases: 9. Germline CDR1 is SGHNT and CDR2 is YYREEE (reference sequence). The CDR3 loop is CASSSGLAWEKQFF. The CDR3 DNA is TGTGCCAGCAGCTCAGGACTAGCGTGGGAGAAGCAGTTCTTC.